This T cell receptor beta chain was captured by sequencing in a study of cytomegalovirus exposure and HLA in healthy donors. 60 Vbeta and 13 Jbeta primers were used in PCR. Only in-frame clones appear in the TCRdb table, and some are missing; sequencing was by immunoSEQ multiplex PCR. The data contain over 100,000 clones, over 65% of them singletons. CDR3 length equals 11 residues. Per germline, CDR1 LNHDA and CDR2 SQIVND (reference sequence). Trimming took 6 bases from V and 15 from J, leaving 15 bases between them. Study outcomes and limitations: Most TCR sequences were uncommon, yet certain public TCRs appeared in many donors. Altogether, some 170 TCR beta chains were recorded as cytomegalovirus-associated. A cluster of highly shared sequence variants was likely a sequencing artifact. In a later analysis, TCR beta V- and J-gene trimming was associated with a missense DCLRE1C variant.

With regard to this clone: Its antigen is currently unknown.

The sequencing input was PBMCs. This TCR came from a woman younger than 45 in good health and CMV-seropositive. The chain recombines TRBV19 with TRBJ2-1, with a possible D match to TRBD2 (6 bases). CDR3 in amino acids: CASSSGAWRFF. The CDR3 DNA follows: TGTGCCAGTAGCTCGGGAGCCTGGCGGTTCTTC.